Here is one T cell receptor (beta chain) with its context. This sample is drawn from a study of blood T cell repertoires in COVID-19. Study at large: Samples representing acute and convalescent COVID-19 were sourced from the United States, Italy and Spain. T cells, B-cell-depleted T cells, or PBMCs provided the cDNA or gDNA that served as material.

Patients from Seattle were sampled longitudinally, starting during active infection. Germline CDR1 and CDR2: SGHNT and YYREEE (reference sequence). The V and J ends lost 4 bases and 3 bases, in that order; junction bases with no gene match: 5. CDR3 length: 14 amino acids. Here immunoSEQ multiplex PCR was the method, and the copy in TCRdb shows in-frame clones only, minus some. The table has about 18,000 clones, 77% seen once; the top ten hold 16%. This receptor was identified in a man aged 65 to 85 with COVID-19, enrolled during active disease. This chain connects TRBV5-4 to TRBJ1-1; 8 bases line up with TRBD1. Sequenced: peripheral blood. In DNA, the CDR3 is TGTGCCAGCAGCCTACAGGGGGTGGACACTGAAGCTTTCTTT. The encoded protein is CASSLQGVDTEAFF.